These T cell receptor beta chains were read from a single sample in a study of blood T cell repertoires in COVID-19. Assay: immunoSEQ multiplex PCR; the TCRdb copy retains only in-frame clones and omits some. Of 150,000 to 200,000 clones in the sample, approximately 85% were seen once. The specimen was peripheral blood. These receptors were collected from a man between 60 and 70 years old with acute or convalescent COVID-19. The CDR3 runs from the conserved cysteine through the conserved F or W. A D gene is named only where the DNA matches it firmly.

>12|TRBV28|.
CASSGGRYEQYF
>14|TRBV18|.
CASSPGGATQPQHF
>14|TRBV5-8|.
CASSQTGVQETQYF
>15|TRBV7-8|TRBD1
CASSLGTGGYSPLHF
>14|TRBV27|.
CASKVGGMTDTQYF
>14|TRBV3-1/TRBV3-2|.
CASPHGGYTDTQYF
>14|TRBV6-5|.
CASSYSHSNQPQHF
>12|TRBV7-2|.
CASSFSTNTQYF
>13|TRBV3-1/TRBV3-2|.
CASSPTSADTQYF
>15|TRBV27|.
CASSLLGDSGNTIYF
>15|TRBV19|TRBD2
CASSILAGAADTQYF
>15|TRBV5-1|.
CASSLGTGMNTEAFF
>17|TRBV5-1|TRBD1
CASSNGQGGISGNTIYF
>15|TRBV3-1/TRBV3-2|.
CASSQDPGPQDTQYF
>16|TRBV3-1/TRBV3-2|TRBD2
CASSQFSGSGTDTQYF
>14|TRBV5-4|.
CASSNRGNTGELFF
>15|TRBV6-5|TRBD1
CASRNPGQGARGYTF
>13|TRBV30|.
CAWSVRAGNEQYF
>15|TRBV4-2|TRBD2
CASSAVREKSNEQFF
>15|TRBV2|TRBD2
CATAGAGGRSDTQYF
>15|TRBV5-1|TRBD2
CASSGTSGASYEQYF
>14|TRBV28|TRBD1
CASAVADRVSPLHF
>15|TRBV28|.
CASSRGGAANTEAFF
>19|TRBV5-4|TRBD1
CASSLAGQGSSGSYNEQFF
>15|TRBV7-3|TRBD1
CASSLTGGMNTEAFF
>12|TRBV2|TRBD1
CASRTGADEAFF
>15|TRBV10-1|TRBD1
CASRTRDSLNQPQHF
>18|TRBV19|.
CASSIKSLVLSSYNEQFF
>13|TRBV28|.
CASYSQKTGELFF
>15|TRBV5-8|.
CASSLQVGVTGELFF
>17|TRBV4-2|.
CASSQGMVGTRTDTQYF
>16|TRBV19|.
CASRASSRSSYNEQFF
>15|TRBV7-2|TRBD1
CASSPWTGGGQPQHF
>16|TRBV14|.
CASSQLRGSYRNTIYF
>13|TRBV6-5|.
CASSYAGHYGYTF
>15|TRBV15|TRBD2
CATSRGLAGVETQYF
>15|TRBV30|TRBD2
CAWSVSGRSRYEQYF
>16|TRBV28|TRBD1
CASSPLGQGANTEAFF
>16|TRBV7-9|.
CASSLGAGAIGYGYTF
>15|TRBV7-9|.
CASSLAGTQSYEQYF
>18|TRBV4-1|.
CASSQGSETRFGTDTQYF
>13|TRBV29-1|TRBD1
CSVVGQGAWGYTF
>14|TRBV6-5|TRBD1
CASSQGQGMYEQYF
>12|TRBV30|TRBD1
CAFRQGSQPQHF
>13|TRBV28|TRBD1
CASRPGQGLSYTF
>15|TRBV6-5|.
CASTPQPGGNYGYTF
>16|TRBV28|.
CASSSSDRGRHSPLHF
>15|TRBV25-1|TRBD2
CASSGGLADSYEQYF
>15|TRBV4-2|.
CASSYGGGEAYEQYF
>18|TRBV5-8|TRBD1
CASSSWTGIPLMNTEAFF
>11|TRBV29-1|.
CSVPGGPEQFF
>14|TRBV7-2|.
CASSLSSWNTEAFF
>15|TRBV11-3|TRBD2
CASSKRTSGYNEQFF
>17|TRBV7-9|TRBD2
CASSLSASGSSYNEQFF
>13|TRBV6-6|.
CASSYRYQETQYF